The 17 T cell receptor beta chains presented below share a single source sample, sequenced in a study of regulatory T cells in long-lasting Graves disease. Noted time point: persistent/refractory GD, antithyroid drugs over 5 years with positive TRAb. Isolated PBMC RNA provided the starting material for the TCR library. Sequencing libraries for TCR beta were prepared with iRepertoire HTBI primers and Arm-PCR of CDR3 regions. Via MiXCR, TCRdb re-called the multiplex PCR reads, giving one row per CDR3 protein. The table includes about 340,000 distinct CDR3 sequences, about 18% detected once. Here the sequenced sample was peripheral blood mononuclear cells (PBMCs), taken when the disease was refractory, from a patient treated with antithyroid drugs. The source of these receptors is a female donor with Graves disease.

The V call is TRBV5-1, the J call TRBJ2-3; D is possibly TRBD2 (5 bases). Germline V gene data show CDR1 as SGHRS and CDR2 as YFSETQ. V was shortened by 3 bases and J by 0 bases, with 17 bases between the two germline ends. The CDR3 sequence is 17 residues long. This CDR3 reads CASSWAKGGRSTDTQYF. The CDR3 nucleotides read TGCGCCAGCAGCTGGGCCAAAGGCGGGCGGAGCACAGATACGCAGTATTTT.

This clonotype appeared a few times. The chain employs TRBV20-1 and TRBJ2-1; maybe TRBD2 (5 bases). The V end was cut by 2 bases, the J end by 12 bases, with 26 bases between. CDR3 length: 16 amino acids. Germline V gives CDR1 DFQATT, CDR2 SNEGSKA (reference sequence). CDR3 nucleotide sequence: TGCAGTGCTAGAACCACAGAAGTGCGGGTGCGGATGGTGCAGTTCTTC. It encodes CSARTTEVRVRMVQFF.

About this clonotype itself: Just one base apart from a much larger clone, this may be a read error. The chain couples TRBV7-9 to TRBJ1-1; TRBD1 agrees at 7 bases. The junction had 10 bases not matched to a gene; V was cut back by 3 bases and J by 0 bases. CDR1 is SEHNR and CDR2 is FQNEAQ in the germline V gene (reference sequence). The CDR3 extends over 17 amino acids. The CDR3 region is CASSFTLQGQVNTEAFF. The CDR3 nucleotides read TGTGCCAGCAGCTTCACCCTTCAAGGACAGGTGAACACTGAAGCTTTCTTT.

This rearrangement joins TRBV4-1 to TRBJ2-5, with D tentatively TRBD2 (6 bases). This CDR3 contains 15 residues. Looked up from germline, CDR1 is MGHRA and CDR2 is YSYEKL. V lost 3 bases and J lost 5, with 16 bases in between. The CDR3 protein is CASSHTGTSRETQYF. In DNA, the CDR3 is TGCGCCAGCAGCCACACCGGGACTTCCCGGGAGACCCAGTACTTC.

This clonotype was seen more than once but under ten times. The V gene is TRBV18, the J gene TRBJ1-1; D not resolved. The V and J ends lost 3 bases and 0 bases respectively, with 11 bases between them. CDR3 length: 15 residues. Germline CDR1 KGHSH, CDR2 LQKENI. Here the CDR3 reads CASSPPSIMNTEAFF. The CDR3 DNA follows: TGTGCCAGCTCACCCCCGTCGATCATGAACACTGAAGCTTTCTTT. Full variable domain (missing parts from reference TRBV18 and TRBJ1-1): NAGVMQNPRHLVRRRGQEARLRCSPMKGHSHVYWYRQLPEEGLKFMVYLQKENIIDESGMPKERFSAEFPKEGPSILRIQQVVRGDSAAYFCASSPPSIMNTEAFFGQGTRLTVV.

A note on this clonotype: Given a much more abundant clone one base away, this may be a read error. The chain joins TRBV4-1 to TRBJ2-5; TRBD1 is a possible D gene (8 bases). The CDR3 has 14 amino acids. The germline V gene has CDR1 MGHRA and CDR2 YSYEKL. The CDR3 DNA reads TGCGCCGGCAGCCACAGGGGGGAGGGTGAGACCCAGTACTTC. Its protein product is CAGSHRGEGETQYF.

This clonotype showed up many times. The chain recombines TRBV7-2 with TRBJ2-5; the D gene could be TRBD1 or TRBD2 (5 bases each). Germline-derived CDR1 and CDR2 are SGHTA and FQGNSA. The V and J ends lost 4 bases and 4 bases respectively, with 10 bases between them. The CDR3 length is 13 residues. CDR3 region: CASSSGTTETQYF. CDR3 in DNA: TGTGCCAGCAGCTCCGGGACCACAGAGACCCAGTACTTC. Supplemented by reference TRBV7-2 and TRBJ2-5, the full variable domain reads GAGVSQSPSNKVTEKGKDVELRCDPISGHTALYWYRQSLGQGLEFLIYFQGNSAPDKSGLPSDRFSAERTGGSVSTLTIQRTQQEDSAVYLCASSSGTTETQYFGPGTRLLVL.

The chain combines TRBV7-9 with TRBJ2-6; 7 bases are shared with TRBD1. The CDR3 is made up of 17 amino acids. Germline-derived CDR1 and CDR2 are SEHNR and FQNEAQ (reference sequence). J was trimmed by 0 bases and V by 5 bases; bases with no gene match: 7. The CDR3 nucleotides are TGTGCCAGCAGCGCGACAGGGCCCGGCTCTGGGGCCAACGTCCTGACTTTC. Translating it yields CASSATGPGSGANVLTF.

The chain employs TRBV18 and TRBJ1-1, with D hard to call. V dropped 0 bases and J dropped 4 bases, with 9 bases sitting between them. Germline V gene lookup returns CDR1 KGHSH and CDR2 LQKENI. The CDR3 covers 14 residues. CDR3 sequence: CASSPPGKSTEAFF. CDR3 nucleotide sequence: TGTGCCAGCTCACCACCAGGGAAAAGCACTGAAGCTTTCTTT. Based on the CDR3 plus reference TRBV18 and TRBJ1-1, the full variable domain is NAGVMQNPRHLVRRRGQEARLRCSPMKGHSHVYWYRQLPEEGLKFMVYLQKENIIDESGMPKERFSAEFPKEGPSILRIQQVVRGDSAAYFCASSPPGKSTEAFFGQGTRLTVV.

The chain joins TRBV4-1 to TRBJ1-1; D is uncertain. Deletions cut 2 bases from V and 10 bases from J, with 20 bases between. Germline loops: CDR1 MGHRA, CDR2 YSYEKL. The CDR3 totals 15 residues. The CDR3 is CASSQSRQLGLAAFF. In DNA form, the CDR3 reads TGCGCCAGCAGCCAATCTCGTCAGCTCGGTCTTGCAGCTTTCTTT.

The chain couples TRBV27 to TRBJ1-5, with 7 bases lining up with TRBD1. With V trimmed by 4 bases and J by 7 bases, 4 bases remained unmatched. Germline V gene data show CDR1 as MNHEY and CDR2 as SMNVEV (reference sequence). The CDR3 totals 13 residues. In nucleotides, the CDR3 is TGTGCCAGCAGTTGGGACAGTGCGCAGCCCCAGCATTTT. This translates into CASSWDSAQPQHF.

A few counts support this clonotype. One end of the junction varies from germline; a read error may be responsible. V gene TRBV12-3 or TRBV12-4 combines with J gene TRBJ1-5; 8 bases map to TRBD1. CDR3 length equals 15 residues. CDR3 protein: CASSLGTGRYQPRHF. The CDR3 DNA follows: TGTGCCAGCAGTTTAGGGACAGGGCGGTATCAGCCCCGGCATTTT.

This clonotype was observed a handful of times. The chain has TRBV12-3 or TRBV12-4 and TRBJ2-3, with D hard to call. The CDR3 extends over 14 amino acids. Trimming removed 6 bases from V and 5 bases from J, with 15 bases in between. This CDR3 reads CASRPGPPIDTQYF. CDR3 sequence (DNA): TGTGCCAGCAGACCGGGCCCCCCCATAGATACGCAGTATTTT.

This clonotype turned up a few times. Because the CDR3 is missing its conserved closing phenylalanine or tryptophan, this is likely a read error. The V and J genes are TRBV5-6 and TRBJ1-2; 10 bases agree with TRBD1. Per germline, CDR1 SGHDT and CDR2 YYEEEE. The CDR3 totals 13 residues. V dropped 3 bases and J dropped 8; count of bases not matched to a gene: 4. CDR3 nucleotides: TGTGCCAGCAGCTCGGGACAGGGGTCCGGCTACACCCTC. Translation: CASSSGQGSGYTL.

There are many counts of this clonotype. The V and J genes are TRBV7-8 and TRBJ1-1; no reliable D call. The CDR3 has 15 residues. From germline, CDR1 is SGHVS and CDR2 FQNEAQ. V was cut by 1 base and J by 0 bases, with 9 bases left in between. This chain's CDR3 is CASSLEYSMNTEAFF. CDR3 sequence (DNA): TGTGCCAGCAGCTTAGAATATTCGATGAACACTGAAGCTTTCTTT.

This clonotype was found many times. This chain links TRBV13 with TRBJ1-5, with a tentative D call TRBD1 (5 bases). CDR1 PRHDT and CDR2 FYEKMQ come from the germline V gene (reference sequence). The CDR3 has 16 amino acids. V lost 0 bases, J lost 1 base, and 10 bases lay in between. CDR3 in amino acids: CASSLGKGSSNQPQHF. DNA of the CDR3: TGTGCCAGCAGCTTAGGGAAGGGGTCGAGCAATCAGCCCCAGCATTTT.

This chain uses TRBV12-3 or TRBV12-4 with TRBJ2-2, with D unclear. The CDR3 is 14 amino acids. The V end was cut by 4 bases, the J end by 5 bases, with 11 bases between. The CDR3 here is CASSYFVGTGELFF. The CDR3 DNA is TGTGCCAGCAGTTATTTCGTGGGAACCGGGGAGCTGTTTTTT.